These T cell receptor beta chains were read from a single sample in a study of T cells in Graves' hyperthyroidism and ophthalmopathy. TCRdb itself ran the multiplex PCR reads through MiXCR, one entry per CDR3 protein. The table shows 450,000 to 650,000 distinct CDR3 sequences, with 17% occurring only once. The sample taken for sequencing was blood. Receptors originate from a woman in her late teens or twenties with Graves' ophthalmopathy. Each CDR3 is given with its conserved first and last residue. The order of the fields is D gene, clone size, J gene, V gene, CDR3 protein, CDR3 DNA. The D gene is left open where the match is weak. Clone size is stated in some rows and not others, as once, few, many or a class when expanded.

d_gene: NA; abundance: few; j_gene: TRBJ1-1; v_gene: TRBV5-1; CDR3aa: CASSFGPLETEAFF; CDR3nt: TGCGCCAGCAGCTTTGGACCCCTGGAGACTGAAGCTTTCTTT
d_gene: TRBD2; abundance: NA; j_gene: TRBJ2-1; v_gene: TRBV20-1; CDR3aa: CSARDASGSSYNEQFF; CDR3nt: TGCAGTGCCAGGGACGCTAGCGGGAGCTCCTACAATGAGCAGTTCTTC
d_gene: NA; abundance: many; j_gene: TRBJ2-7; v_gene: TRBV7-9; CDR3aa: CASSLEWRAYTYEQYF; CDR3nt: TGTGCCAGCAGCTTAGAATGGCGGGCCTACACATACGAGCAGTACTTC
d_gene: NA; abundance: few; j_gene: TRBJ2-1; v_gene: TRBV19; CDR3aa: CASSIGVSRYNEQFF; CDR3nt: TGTGCCAGTAGTATCGGGGTAAGTCGCTACAATGAGCAGTTCTTC
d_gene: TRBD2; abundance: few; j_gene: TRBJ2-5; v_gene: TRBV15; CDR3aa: CATSPPGGETQYF; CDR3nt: TGTGCCACCAGCCCCCCGGGGGGGGAGACCCAGTACTTC
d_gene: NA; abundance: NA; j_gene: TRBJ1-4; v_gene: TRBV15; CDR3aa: CATSRDLGLGNEKLFF; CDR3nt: TGTGCCACCAGCAGAGATCTGGGATTGGGTAATGAAAAACTGTTTTTT
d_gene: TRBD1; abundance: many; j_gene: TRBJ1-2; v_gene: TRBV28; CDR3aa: CASSFSTGVRGYTF; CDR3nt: TGTGCCAGCAGTTTCTCCACAGGGGTGCGGGGCTACACCTTC
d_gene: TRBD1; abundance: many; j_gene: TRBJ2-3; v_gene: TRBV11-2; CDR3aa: CASSPDRGASTDTQYF; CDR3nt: TGTGCCAGCAGCCCGGACAGGGGGGCTAGCACAGATACGCAGTATTTT
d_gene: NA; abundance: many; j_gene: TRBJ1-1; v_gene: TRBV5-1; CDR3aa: CASSLTTTMSGEAFF; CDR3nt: TGCGCCAGCAGCTTGACGACTACCATGTCGGGTGAAGCTTTCTTT
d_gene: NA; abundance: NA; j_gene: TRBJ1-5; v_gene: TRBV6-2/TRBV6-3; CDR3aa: CASSDISWEPQHF; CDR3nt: TGTGCCAGCAGTGACATATCGTGGGAGCCCCAGCATTTT
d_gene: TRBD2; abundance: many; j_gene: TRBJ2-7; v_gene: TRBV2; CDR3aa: CASSPRDSSSGRGYEQYF; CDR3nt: TGTGCCAGCAGTCCACGAGACTCCTCTAGCGGGAGAGGCTACGAGCAGTACTTC
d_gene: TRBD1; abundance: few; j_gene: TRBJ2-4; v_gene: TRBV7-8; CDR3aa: CASGQGENIQYF; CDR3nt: TGTGCCAGCGGACAGGGAGAAAACATTCAGTACTTC
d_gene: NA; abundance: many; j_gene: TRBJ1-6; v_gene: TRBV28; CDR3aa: CASSLSLRRDNSPLHF; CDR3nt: TGTGCCAGCAGTTTATCCCTGAGACGAGATAATTCACCCCTCCACTTT
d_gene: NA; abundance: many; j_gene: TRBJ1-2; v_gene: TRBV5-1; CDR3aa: CASREGVGYTF; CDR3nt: TGCGCCAGCAGGGAAGGGGTTGGCTACACCTTC
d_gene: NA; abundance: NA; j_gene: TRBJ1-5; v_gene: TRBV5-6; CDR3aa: CASSLGRENPSNQPQHF; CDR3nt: TGTGCCAGCAGCCTAGGCAGGGAAAATCCAAGCAATCAGCCCCAGCATTTT
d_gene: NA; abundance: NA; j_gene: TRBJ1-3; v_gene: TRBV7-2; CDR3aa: CASSLDTRSGNTIYF; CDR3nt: TGTGCCAGCAGCTTAGACACCCGCTCTGGAAACACCATATATTTT
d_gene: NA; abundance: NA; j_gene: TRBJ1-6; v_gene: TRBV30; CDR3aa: CARSPGVNSPLHF; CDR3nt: TGTGCCCGGAGTCCAGGGGTTAATTCACCCCTCCACTTT
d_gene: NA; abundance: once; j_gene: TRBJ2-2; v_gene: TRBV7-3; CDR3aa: CASSPLGGAGELFF; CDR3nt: TGTGCCAGCAGCCCCCTCGGGGGAGCCGGGGAGCTGTTTTTT
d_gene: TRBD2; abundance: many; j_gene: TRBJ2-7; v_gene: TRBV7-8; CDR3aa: CASSGTNSYEQYF; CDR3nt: TGTGCCAGCAGTGGGACTAACTCCTACGAGCAGTACTTC
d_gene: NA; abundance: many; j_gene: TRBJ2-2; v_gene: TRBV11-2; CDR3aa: CASSLTPDPNTGELFF; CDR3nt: TGTGCCAGCAGCTTAACGCCGGACCCGAACACCGGGGAGCTGTTTTTT
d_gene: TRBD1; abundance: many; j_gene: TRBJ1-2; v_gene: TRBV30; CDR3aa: CAWSSMDRGGYTF; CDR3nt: TGTGCCTGGAGTTCCATGGACAGGGGAGGCTACACCTTC
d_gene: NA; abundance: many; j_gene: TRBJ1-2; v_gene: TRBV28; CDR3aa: CASSPPFGGEYYGYTF; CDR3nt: TGTGCCAGCAGCCCCCCGTTCGGGGGGGAATACTATGGCTACACCTTC
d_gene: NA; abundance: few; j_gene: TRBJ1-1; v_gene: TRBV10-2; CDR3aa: CASRYLGENTEAFF; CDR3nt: TGCGCCAGCAGGTATTTAGGTGAGAACACTGAAGCTTTCTTT
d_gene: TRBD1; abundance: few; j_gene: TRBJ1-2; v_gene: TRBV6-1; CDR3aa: CASRDRGTGHGYTF; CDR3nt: TGTGCCAGCAGGGACAGGGGGACAGGGCATGGCTACACCTTC
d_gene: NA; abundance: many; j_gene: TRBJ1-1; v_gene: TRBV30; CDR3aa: CAWSWTDEAFF; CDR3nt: TGTGCCTGGAGTTGGACAGATGAAGCTTTCTTT
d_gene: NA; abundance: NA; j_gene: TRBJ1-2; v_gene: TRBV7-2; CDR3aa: CASGDPGYGYTF; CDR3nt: TGTGCCAGCGGTGACCCCGGCTATGGCTACACCTTC
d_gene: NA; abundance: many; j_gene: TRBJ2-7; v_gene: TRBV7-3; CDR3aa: CASSYGGGYEQYF; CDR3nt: TGTGCCAGCAGCTACGGAGGGGGGTACGAGCAGTACTTC
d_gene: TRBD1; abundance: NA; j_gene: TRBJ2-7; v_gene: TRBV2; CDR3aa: CASSSDRGGSYEQYF; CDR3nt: TGTGCCAGCAGTTCGGACAGGGGGGGATCCTACGAGCAGTACTTC
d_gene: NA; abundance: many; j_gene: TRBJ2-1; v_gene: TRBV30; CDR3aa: CAWSVLAYEQFF; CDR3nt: TGTGCCTGGAGTGTTTTAGCGTATGAGCAGTTCTTC
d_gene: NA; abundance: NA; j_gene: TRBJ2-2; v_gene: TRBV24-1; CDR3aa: CATGSFTGELFF; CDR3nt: TGTGCCACCGGCTCATTCACCGGGGAGCTGTTTTTT
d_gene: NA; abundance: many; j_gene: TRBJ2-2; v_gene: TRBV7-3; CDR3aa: CASSLTMRLDTGELFF; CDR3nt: TGTGCCAGCAGCTTAACGATGCGACTAGACACCGGGGAGCTGTTTTTT
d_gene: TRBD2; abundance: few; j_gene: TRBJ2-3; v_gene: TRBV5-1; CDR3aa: CASSLRASGRADAQYF; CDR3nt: TGCGCCAGCAGCTTGCGGGCTAGCGGGCGGGCAGATGCGCAGTATTTT
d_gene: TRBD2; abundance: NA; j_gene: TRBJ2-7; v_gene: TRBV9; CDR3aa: CASSAVAGPSYEQYF; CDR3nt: TGTGCCAGCAGCGCCGTAGCGGGACCCTCCTACGAGCAGTACTTC
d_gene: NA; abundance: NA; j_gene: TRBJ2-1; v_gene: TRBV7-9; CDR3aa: CASSPNSERVNEQFF; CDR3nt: TGTGCCAGCAGCCCGAACTCGGAGAGGGTCAATGAGCAGTTCTTC
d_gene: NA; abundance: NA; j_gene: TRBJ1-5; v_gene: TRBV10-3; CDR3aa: CAISESGQPQHF; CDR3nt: TGTGCCATCAGTGAGTCAGGACAGCCCCAGCATTTT
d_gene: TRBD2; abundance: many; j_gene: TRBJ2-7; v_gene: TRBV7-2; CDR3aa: CASSLEPLAGASYEQYF; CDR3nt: TGTGCCAGCAGCCTAGAACCTTTGGCGGGAGCATCCTACGAGCAGTACTTC
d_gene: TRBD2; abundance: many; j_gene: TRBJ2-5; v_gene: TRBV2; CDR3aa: CASSEALAEVLVETQYF; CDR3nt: TGTGCCAGCAGTGAAGCACTAGCGGAGGTGCTCGTGGAGACCCAGTACTTC
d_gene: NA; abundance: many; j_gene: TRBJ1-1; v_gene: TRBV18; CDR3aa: CASSATPANTEAFF; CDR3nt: TGTGCCAGCTCAGCGACCCCGGCGAACACTGAAGCTTTCTTT
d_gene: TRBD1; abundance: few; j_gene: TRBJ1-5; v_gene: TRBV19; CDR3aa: CASRENGQAAYSNQPQHF; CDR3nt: TGTGCCAGTAGGGAAAACGGACAGGCGGCTTATAGCAATCAGCCCCAGCATTTT
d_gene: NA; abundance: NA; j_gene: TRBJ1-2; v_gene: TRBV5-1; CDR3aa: CASSLLRGGGYTF; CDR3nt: TGCGCCAGCAGCTTGCTCAGGGGCGGTGGCTACACCTTC
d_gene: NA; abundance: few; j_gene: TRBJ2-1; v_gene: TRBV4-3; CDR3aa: CASSQGSGFSYNEQFF; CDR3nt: TGCGCCAGCAGCCAAGGATCAGGGTTCTCCTACAATGAGCAGTTCTTC
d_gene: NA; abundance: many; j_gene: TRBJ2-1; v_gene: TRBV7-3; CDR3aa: CASSASGPPHEQFF; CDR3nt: TGTGCCAGCAGCGCATCCGGGCCGCCCCATGAGCAGTTCTTC
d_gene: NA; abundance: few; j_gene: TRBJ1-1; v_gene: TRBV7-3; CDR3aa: CASSLAFRGRGENTEAFF; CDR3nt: TGTGCCAGCAGCTTAGCATTCCGGGGGAGGGGGGAGAACACTGAAGCTTTCTTT
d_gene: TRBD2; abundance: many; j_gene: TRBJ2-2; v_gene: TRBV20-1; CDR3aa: CSARDSAGGHTGELFF; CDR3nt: TGCAGTGCTAGAGATTCGGCGGGAGGTCACACCGGGGAGCTGTTTTTT
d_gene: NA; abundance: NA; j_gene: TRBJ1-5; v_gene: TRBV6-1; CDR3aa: CASSEWGVSSNQPQHF; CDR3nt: TGTGCCAGCAGTGAATGGGGGGTATCGAGCAATCAGCCCCAGCATTTT
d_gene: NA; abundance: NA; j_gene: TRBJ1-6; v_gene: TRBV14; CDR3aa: CASSRGLSSYNSPLHF; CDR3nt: TGTGCCAGCAGCCGGGGCCTGAGCTCCTATAATTCACCCCTCCACTTT
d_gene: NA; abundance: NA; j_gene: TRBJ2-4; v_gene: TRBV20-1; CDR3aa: CSPLGASENIQYF; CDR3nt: TGCAGCCCCTTAGGCGCCTCGGAAAACATTCAGTACTTC
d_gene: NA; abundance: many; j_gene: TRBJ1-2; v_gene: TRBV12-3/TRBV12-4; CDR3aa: CASSLGAAPSYGYTF; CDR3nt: TGTGCCAGCAGTTTGGGAGCCGCCCCCTCCTATGGCTACACCTTC
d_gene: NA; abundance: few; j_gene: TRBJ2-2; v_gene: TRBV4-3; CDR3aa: CASSPRGEGGTGELFF; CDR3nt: TGCGCCAGCAGCCCAAGAGGGGAAGGGGGTACCGGGGAGCTGTTTTTT
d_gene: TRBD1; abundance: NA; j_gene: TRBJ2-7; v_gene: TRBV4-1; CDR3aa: CASSQIPGQGPNEQYF; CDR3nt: TGCGCCAGCAGCCAAATACCGGGACAGGGCCCCAACGAGCAGTACTTC
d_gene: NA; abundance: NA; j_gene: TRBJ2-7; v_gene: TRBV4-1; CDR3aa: CASSQVNRRYEQYF; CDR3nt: TGCGCCAGCAGCCAAGTCAACAGGAGATACGAGCAGTACTTC
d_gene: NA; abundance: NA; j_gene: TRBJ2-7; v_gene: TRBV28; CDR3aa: CASSPWTSSSYEQYF; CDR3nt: TGTGCCAGCAGTCCCTGGACGAGCAGCTCCTACGAGCAGTACTTC
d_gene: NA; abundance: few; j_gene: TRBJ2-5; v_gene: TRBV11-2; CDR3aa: CASSPPGPQETQYF; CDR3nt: TGTGCCAGCAGCCCCCCGGGGCCCCAAGAGACCCAGTACTTC
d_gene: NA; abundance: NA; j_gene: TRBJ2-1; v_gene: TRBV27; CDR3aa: CASSLNGSPEQFF; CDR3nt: TGTGCCAGCAGTCTCAACGGGTCACCTGAGCAGTTCTTC
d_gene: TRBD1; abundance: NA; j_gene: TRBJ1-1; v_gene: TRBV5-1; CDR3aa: CASSREQGAGTEAFF; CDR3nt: TGCGCCAGCAGTCGGGAACAGGGGGCTGGAACTGAAGCTTTCTTT
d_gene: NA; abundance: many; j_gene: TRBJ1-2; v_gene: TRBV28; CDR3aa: CASSSPYRDYGYTF; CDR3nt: TGTGCCAGCAGTTCCCCATACAGGGACTATGGCTACACCTTC
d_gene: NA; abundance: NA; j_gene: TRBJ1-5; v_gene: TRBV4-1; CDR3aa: CASSQVGYSNQPQHF; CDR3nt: TGCGCCAGCAGCCAAGTAGGGTATAGCAATCAGCCCCAGCATTTT